A single sample gave rise to the 19 T cell receptor beta chains below, sequenced in a study of blood T cell repertoires in COVID-19. The data were produced by immunoSEQ multiplex PCR, yet TCRdb's version contains in-frame clones alone and is incomplete. The sample lists approximately 130,000 clones, around four fifths occurring once. The sample consisted of PBMCs or T cells enriched from blood (not recorded which). The receptors were gathered from a man under 40 who had recovered from COVID-19.

The rearrangement joins TRBV19 to TRBJ2-1; 8 bases match TRBD2. The CDR3 extends over 14 amino acids. V lost 2 bases to trimming and J lost 6 bases; unmatched junction nucleotides: 3. Germline V gives CDR1 LNHDA, CDR2 SQIVND (reference sequence). The CDR3 nucleotides are TGTGCCAGTAGTATAACTAGCGGTGTCAATGAGCAGTTCTTC. Translation: CASSITSGVNEQFF. Drawing the rest from reference TRBV19 and TRBJ2-1, the complete variable domain is DGGITQSPKYLFRKEGQNVTLSCEQNLNHDAMYWYRQDPGQGLRLIYYSQIVNDFQKGDIAEGYSVSREKKESFPLTVTSAQKNPTAFYLCASSITSGVNEQFFGPGTRLTVL.

This chain connects TRBV29-1 to TRBJ2-1; no clear D. Germline V gives CDR1 SQVTM, CDR2 ANQGSEA. Between the trimmed V and J ends, which lost 4 bases and 9 bases, there was a span of 7 bases. This CDR3 has 10 amino acids. The CDR3 here is CSVGGREQFF. CDR3 nucleotide sequence: TGCAGCGTTGGTGGGCGTGAGCAGTTCTTC.

The chain uses TRBV6-6 and TRBJ2-7; 8 bases are shared with TRBD2. V gave up 6 bases and J gave up 6 bases; unmatched junction bases: 1. The CDR3 totals 11 residues. Germline V gene sequence: CDR1 MNHNY, CDR2 SVGAGI (reference sequence). CDR3 in DNA: TGTGCCAGCAGGGCGGGGGGCGAGCAGTACTTC. This gives the protein CASRAGGEQYF.

This chain joins TRBV9 and TRBJ2-2; possibly TRBD1 for D (5 bases). From germline, CDR1 is SGDLS and CDR2 YYNGEE. Trimming took off 3 bases at V and 5 bases at J, with 11 bases between the two ends. The CDR3 is 14 residues long. The CDR3 region has the DNA TGTGCCAGCAGCGGAGCAGGGCAGACCGGGGAGCTGTTTTTT. As protein: CASSGAGQTGELFF. Full variable domain (outside the CDR3, taken from reference TRBV9 and TRBJ2-2): DSGVTQTPKHLITATGQRVTLRCSPRSGDLSVYWYQQSLDQGLQFLIQYYNGEERAKGNILERFSAQQFPDLHSELNLSSLELGDSALYFCASSGAGQTGELFFGEGSRLTVL.

Notes on this clone: Compared with germline, one end of the junction differs, possibly owing to a read error. This chain connects TRBV2 to TRBJ1-5, with D possibly TRBD1 on 6 matching bases. This CDR3 region has 13 residues. The germline V gene encodes CDR1 SNHLY and CDR2 FYNNEI. The CDR3 sequence is CASREDLGAPQHF. In DNA, the CDR3 is TGTGCCAGCAGAGAAGACCTGGGGGCGCCCCAGCATTTT.

V gene TRBV2 combines with J gene TRBJ1-5, with 11 bases identical to TRBD1. The germline V gene encodes CDR1 SNHLY and CDR2 FYNNEI. With 2 bases clipped from V and 4 bases from J, the junction kept 4 bases outside the gene matches. The CDR3 contains 16 residues. The CDR3 coding sequence is TGTGCCAGCAGTGAATTCGGGACAGGGGGTAATCAGCCCCAGCATTTT. Protein: CASSEFGTGGNQPQHF.

This clone was seen ten or more times. The chain couples TRBV20-1 to TRBJ1-2, with 11 bases that match TRBD1. With 3 bases clipped from V and 7 bases from J, the junction kept 7 bases outside the gene matches. Germline assignment: CDR1 DFQATT and CDR2 SNEGSKA (reference sequence). The CDR3 extends over 14 amino acids. The CDR3 here is CSASYLGTGGGYTF. The CDR3 region has the DNA TGCAGTGCTAGTTATCTCGGGACAGGGGGTGGCTACACCTTC.

This clone was counted once. The CDR3 sequence is CASSEGASGTGRYGYTF. The CDR3 DNA is TGTGCCAGCAGTGAAGGTGCTTCGGGAACAGGGAGATATGGCTACACCTTC. This chain connects TRBV6-1 to TRBJ1-2, with D possibly being TRBD1 (6 bases). The CDR3 sequence is 17 residues long. Germline loops: CDR1 MNHNS, CDR2 SASEGT. The ends were cut back, 1 base at V and 5 bases at J, with 20 bases in the middle.

This clone showed up just once. The chain links TRBV2 to TRBJ2-6; D is unclear. V lost 7 bases to trimming and J lost 0 bases, with 10 bases between them. Per germline, CDR1 SNHLY and CDR2 FYNNEI. The CDR3 is 15 residues long. The CDR3 is CASTQKSSGANVLTF. CDR3 sequence (DNA): TGTGCCAGCACTCAGAAAAGCTCTGGGGCCAACGTCCTGACTTTC.

The chain is built from TRBV28 and TRBJ2-7; tentative D call: TRBD1 (6 bases). Germline loops: CDR1 MDHEN, CDR2 SYDVKM. The CDR3 has 13 amino acids. Trimming removed 5 bases from V and 1 base from J, with 9 bases in between. In DNA form, the CDR3 reads TGTGCCAGCAGTCCAGGACAGTCCTACGAGCAGTACGTC. Protein product: CASSPGQSYEQYV.

The gene calls are TRBV6-2 or TRBV6-3 and TRBJ1-4; 9 bases map to TRBD1. This CDR3 has 16 amino acids. V gave up 6 bases and J gave up 2 bases; unmatched junction bases: 7. The germline V gene encodes CDR1 MNHEY and CDR2 SVGEGT. The CDR3 DNA sequence: TGTGCCAGCAGCCGAGGACAGGGGTGGACTAATGAAAAACTGTTTTTT. It encodes CASSRGQGWTNEKLFF.

The genes are TRBV12-3 or TRBV12-4 and TRBJ1-2, with no clear D. CDR3 length equals 13 residues. Trimming shortened V by 6 bases and J by 4 bases, and 12 bases separated the two germline ends. This chain's CDR3 is CASSDPTIYGYTF. In DNA form, the CDR3 reads TGTGCCAGCAGCGACCCGACAATCTATGGCTACACCTTC.

This chain joins TRBV2 and TRBJ2-7; 13 nucleotides line up with TRBD2. This CDR3 comprises 14 residues. Trimming took 1 base from V and 6 from J; bases not matched to a gene: 0. The germline V gene has CDR1 SNHLY and CDR2 FYNNEI. CDR3 sequence reads: CASSEGLAGGEQYF. The CDR3, as DNA: TGTGCCAGCAGTGAAGGACTAGCGGGGGGCGAGCAGTACTTC.

This clone turned up a few times. The rearrangement uses TRBV10-1 and TRBJ1-1, with 7 bases fitting TRBD1. The CDR3 spans 14 residues. CDR1 is WNHNN and CDR2 is SYGVQD in the germline V gene (reference sequence). The junction had 2 bases not matched to a gene; V was cut back by 3 bases and J by 1 base. The CDR3 DNA reads TGCGCCAGCAGTGAAAACAGGGGGAACACTGAAGCTTTCTTT. Its protein is CASSENRGNTEAFF.

The V call is TRBV18, the J call TRBJ1-1; the D gene is possibly TRBD1 (5 bases). Germline CDR1 reads KGHSH; CDR2 reads LQKENI. The ends were cut back, 4 bases at V and 5 bases at J, with 17 bases in the middle. This CDR3 comprises 15 residues. DNA of the CDR3: TGTGCCAGCTCACTTTGGCGGGGCCCGAGGACTGAAGCTTTCTTT. It translates to CASSLWRGPRTEAFF.

This clone showed up just a few times. This rearrangement joins TRBV3-1 (or the pseudogene TRBV3-2) to TRBJ1-1; a weak D match, TRBD1 (6 bases). V shed 8 bases and J shed 1 base, with 14 bases lying between them. From germline, CDR1 is LGHDT and CDR2 YNNKEL (reference sequence). This CDR3 has 14 residues. The CDR3 sequence: CASRTSTGNTEAFF. The CDR3 DNA reads TGTGCCAGCCGAACATCGACAGGGAACACTGAAGCTTTCTTT.

The rearrangement joins TRBV28 to TRBJ1-1; no clear D gene. The ends were cut back, 6 bases at V and 1 base at J, with 12 bases in the middle. Germline-derived CDR1 and CDR2 are MDHEN and SYDVKM. The CDR3 totals 14 residues. The CDR3 reads CASSPPQENTEAFF. CDR3 DNA: TGTGCCAGCAGCCCACCCCAGGAGAACACTGAAGCTTTCTTT.

The genes are TRBV2 and TRBJ2-3; possible D gene TRBD2, 6 bases. From germline, CDR1 is SNHLY and CDR2 FYNNEI. V gave up 6 bases and J gave up 2 bases, with 12 bases separating them. The CDR3 extends over 14 amino acids. The CDR3 DNA follows: TGTGCCAGCAGAGAGCGGGCGGTCACAGATACGCAGTATTTT. This gives the protein CASRERAVTDTQYF.

The genes are TRBV19 and TRBJ1-2, with 9 positions matching TRBD1. Losses at the gene ends were 6 bases for V and 3 bases for J; bases not matched to a gene: 5. CDR1 is LNHDA, CDR2 SQIVND, per germline (reference sequence). The CDR3 is 14 residues long. The DNA for the CDR3 is TGTGCCAGTAGGACGACAGGGGGTGACTATGGCTACACCTTC. It encodes CASRTTGGDYGYTF.